This TCR beta chain stems from a study of memory CD4+ T cells and cytomegalovirus serostatus. Study findings and constraints: Suggested: most of the CMV-linked TCR signature lies in CD4+ memory cells.

Assay: immunoSEQ multiplex PCR; the TCRdb copy retains only in-frame clones and omits some. Here the sample spans 55,000 or so clones, about 80% being singletons. Deletions cut 1 base from V and 6 bases from J, with 15 bases between. The length of the CDR3 is 15 residues. Germline V gives CDR1 SEHNR, CDR2 FQNEAQ (reference sequence). On this clone itself: Its antigen remains unidentified.

The sort gate was single viable CD3+CD4+CD8-CD45RO+ cells for memory CD4+ T cells. After thawing, CD4+ T cells were positively selected. This sequence originates from an adult in good health and CMV-seropositive. The sample comprised memory CD4+ T cells from blood. J is TRBJ1-1 and V is TRBV7-9; no firm D call. The CDR3 DNA reads as TGTGCCAGCAGCTTAGAAAGAACAGTTCGCGCTGAAGCTTTCTTT. It translates to CASSLERTVRAEAFF. Drawing the rest from reference TRBV7-9 and TRBJ1-1, the complete variable domain is DTGVSQNPRHKITKRGQNVTFRCDPISEHNRLYWYRQTLGQGPEFLTYFQNEAQLEKSRLLSDRFSAERPKGSFSTLEIQRTEQGDSAMYLCASSLERTVRAEAFFGQGTRLTVV.